These 18 T cell receptor beta chains were sequenced from one sample in a study of blood T cell repertoires in COVID-19. The protocol was immunoSEQ multiplex PCR, while the TCRdb copy is restricted to in-frame clones and leaves out a portion. This table holds some 200,000 clones, about three quarters found once. Sequenced input: peripheral blood. The receptors here all came from a woman aged 70 to 79 with acute or convalescent COVID-19.

This sequence joins TRBV5-1 and TRBJ2-3; 8 bases match TRBD2. CDR3 length: 15 residues. Germline loops: CDR1 SGHRS, CDR2 YFSETQ. V lost 4 bases and J lost 2; bases outside the gene matches: 6. CDR3 region: CASSSGGGITDTQYF. In DNA form, the CDR3 reads TGCGCCAGCAGCAGCGGCGGGGGGATCACAGATACGCAGTATTTT.

V and J are TRBV3-1 (or the pseudogene TRBV3-2) and TRBJ2-1; D uncertain. The CDR3 is 15 amino acids. V was shortened by 3 bases and J by 0 bases, with 9 bases between the two germline ends. The V gene's germline CDR1 is LGHDT and CDR2 YNNKEL (reference sequence). The CDR3 nucleotides are TGTGCCAGCAGCCATTCCCGCAGCTCCTACAATGAGCAGTTCTTC. Protein: CASSHSRSSYNEQFF.

In DNA, the CDR3 is TGCGCCAGCAGCTTCACCGGGACTAGCGCGACAGATACGCAGTATTTT. It encodes CASSFTGTSATDTQYF. The chain combines TRBV5-1 with TRBJ2-3, with 10 bases identical to TRBD2. The CDR3 is 16 residues long. J was trimmed by 3 bases and V by 2 bases; bases with no gene match: 6. The germline gives CDR1 SGHRS, CDR2 YFSETQ.

The V call is TRBV10-2, the J call TRBJ2-2; the D gene is possibly TRBD1 (5 bases). The V and J ends lost 7 bases and 4 bases respectively, with 13 bases between them. The length of the CDR3 is 14 residues. The germline V gene has CDR1 WSHSY and CDR2 SAAADI. CDR3 sequence reads: CASTYFGATGELFF. The CDR3 nucleotides are TGCGCCAGCACCTACTTTGGGGCCACCGGGGAGCTGTTTTTT.

The chain uses TRBV19 and TRBJ1-2, with 7 nucleotides matching TRBD1. V shed 7 bases, J shed 0 bases, and the junction held 2 bases outside the gene matches. CDR3 length: 13 amino acids. Germline V lookup: CDR1 LNHDA, CDR2 SQIVND (reference sequence). DNA of the CDR3: TGTGCCAGTACTGGGACAGCTAACTATGGCTACACCTTC. The encoded protein is CASTGTANYGYTF. The full variable domain, rest sourced from reference TRBV19 and TRBJ1-2, is DGGITQSPKYLFRKEGQNVTLSCEQNLNHDAMYWYRQDPGQGLRLIYYSQIVNDFQKGDIAEGYSVSREKKESFPLTVTSAQKNPTAFYLCASTGTANYGYTFGSGTRLTVV.

This rearrangement joins TRBV7-2 to TRBJ2-1; 8 bases fit TRBD2. Losses at the gene ends were 3 bases for V and 8 bases for J; bases not matched to a gene: 15. The CDR3 consists of 17 residues. CDR1 is SGHTA, CDR2 FQGNSA, per germline. This CDR3 is CASSLGRERGGEDEQFF. In DNA, the CDR3 is TGTGCCAGCAGCTTGGGCCGGGAACGGGGGGGCGAGGATGAGCAGTTCTTC.

The table lists this clone with a few counts. The chain employs TRBV30 and TRBJ1-2; 7 nucleotides line up with TRBD1. CDR1 is GTSNPN, CDR2 SVGIG, per germline (reference sequence). The CDR3 extends over 14 amino acids. Trimming removed 1 base from V and 4 bases from J; junction bases left unmatched: 6. As DNA, the CDR3 is TGTGCCTGGAGTGCTTCGACAGGGAGCTATGGCTACACCTTC. As protein: CAWSASTGSYGYTF.

This chain joins TRBV5-1 and TRBJ1-4; 7 bases align to TRBD1. V trimming: 2 bases; J trimming: 4 bases; junction bases outside the gene matches: 8. The CDR3 extends over 16 amino acids. Germline lookup yields CDR1 SGHRS and CDR2 YFSETQ. The CDR3 reads CASSLESRDSNEKLFF. CDR3 sequence (DNA): TGCGCCAGCAGCTTAGAATCCCGGGACAGTAATGAAAAACTGTTTTTT.

The count of this clone is one. The rearrangement links TRBV5-4 to TRBJ1-1; D is possibly TRBD1 (6 bases). CDR1 and CDR2 (germline): SGHNT, YYREEE (reference sequence). This CDR3 region has 15 residues. The V end was cut by 2 bases, the J end by 1 base, with 12 bases between. The CDR3 bases are TGTGCCAGCAGCTTTGGCCTCAGGGGGAACACTGAAGCTTTCTTT. As protein: CASSFGLRGNTEAFF.

This rearrangement joins TRBV28 to TRBJ2-3; 13 bases line up with TRBD2. V lost 4 bases, J lost 2 bases, and 3 bases stayed unmatched. CDR1 is MDHEN, CDR2 SYDVKM, per germline. The CDR3 extends over 16 amino acids. CDR3 sequence: CASSSGTSGNTDTQYF. DNA of the CDR3: TGTGCCAGCAGTTCAGGGACTAGCGGGAACACAGATACGCAGTATTTT.

The rearrangement uses TRBV9 and TRBJ2-1; 9 nucleotides line up with TRBD1. After removal of 0 bases from V and 1 base from J, the junction contained 5 bases not matched to a gene. Germline CDR1 is SGDLS and CDR2 is YYNGEE. The CDR3 contains 17 residues. Written as DNA, the CDR3 is TGTGCCAGCAGCGTAGATCCGGGACAGGGTTCCTACAATGAGCAGTTCTTC. It translates to CASSVDPGQGSYNEQFF.

V usage is TRBV7-2 and J usage is TRBJ2-2, with D possibly TRBD2 on 6 matching bases. V lost 2 bases and J lost 6, with 22 bases in between. Per the germline V gene, CDR1 is SGHTA and CDR2 is FQGNSA. This CDR3 region has 18 residues. The CDR3 spells CASSLRGSWTGGPGELFF. The CDR3 DNA sequence: TGTGCCAGCAGCTTACGTGGTTCATGGACCGGGGGTCCCGGGGAGCTGTTTTTT.

V gene TRBV6-5 combines with J gene TRBJ1-1; 12 positions match TRBD1. Unmatched junction bases numbered 5, after V lost 8 bases and J lost 7 bases. The V gene's germline CDR1 is MNHEY and CDR2 SVGAGI. The CDR3 extends over 13 amino acids. Here the CDR3 DNA reads TGTGCCAGCTCCCGGGACAGGGGGCTTGAAGCTTTCTTT. Translated, it gives CASSRDRGLEAFF.

This clone was observed a few times. The genes are TRBV7-9 and TRBJ2-7; TRBD1 is a possible D gene (6 bases). V lost 5 bases, J lost 1 base, and 12 bases lay in between. The CDR3 is 14 residues long. Per the germline V gene, CDR1 is SEHNR and CDR2 is FQNEAQ (reference sequence). The CDR3 protein is CASSARDKSYEQYF. As DNA, the CDR3 is TGTGCCAGCAGCGCCCGGGACAAGTCCTACGAGCAGTACTTC.

This chain uses TRBV25-1 with TRBJ2-5; a weak D match, TRBD1 (6 bases). Germline values: CDR1 MGHDK, CDR2 SYGVNS. The CDR3 has 16 amino acids. Trimming pared 9 bases from V and 5 bases from J, leaving 25 bases between. The CDR3 loop reads CARGSGAGVWGETQYF. Written as DNA, the CDR3 is TGTGCCAGGGGGAGTGGGGCAGGGGTGTGGGGGGAGACCCAGTACTTC.

This chain connects TRBV19 to TRBJ2-1, with 9 bases that match TRBD1. The germline V gene encodes CDR1 LNHDA and CDR2 SQIVND (reference sequence). The CDR3 runs 16 residues. V lost 5 bases, J lost 1 base, and 6 bases stayed unmatched. The CDR3 sequence is CASSGGQGWSYNEQFF. As DNA, the CDR3 is TGTGCCAGTAGTGGGGGACAGGGCTGGTCCTACAATGAGCAGTTCTTC.

This clone was counted between two and nine times. The V gene is TRBV6-5, the J gene TRBJ1-4; TRBD1 agrees at 9 bases. The CDR3 consists of 15 residues. The junction had 14 bases not matched to a gene; V was cut back by 6 bases and J by 12 bases. The germline V gene has CDR1 MNHEY and CDR2 SVGAGI. CDR3 amino acids: CASSPGDRVEVELFF. CDR3 coding DNA: TGTGCCAGCAGCCCCGGGGACAGGGTAGAGGTAGAACTGTTTTTT.

The chain carries TRBV5-1 and TRBJ2-2; TRBD2 aligns across 10 bases. Germline V lookup: CDR1 SGHRS, CDR2 YFSETQ. V lost 3 bases and J lost 4; bases outside the gene matches: 6. This CDR3 has 16 amino acids. For the CDR3, the DNA is TGCGCCAGCAGCTGGAGCGGGGGGGCTGGCACCGGGGAGCTGTTTTTT. Protein product: CASSWSGGAGTGELFF.